The subject of this entry is one TCR beta chain. The antigen is unknown. The sample originates from a study of CD8 T cells in ankylosing spondylitis. Study-level points and caveats: The authors found the disease-linked clones to be CD8+ and relatively rare in peripheral blood.

The CDR3 has 15 amino acids. The germline gives CDR1 MGHRA, CDR2 YSYEKL. Trimming at V came to 0 bases and at J to 6 bases, leaving 3 bases not matched to a gene. The authors made TCR beta libraries by quantitative 5'-RACE with molecular barcodes. Via MiXCR, TCRdb re-called the 5' RACE reads, giving one row per CDR3 protein. The data contain around 250,000 distinct CDR3 sequences, about a sixth of them seen just once; the ten biggest clones take up over 25%. The sequence came from a male donor with ankylosing spondylitis or in good health (not recorded which). Sample: blood, either unsorted or a sorted T cell fraction (not recorded which). This chain links TRBV4-1 with TRBJ2-1; 9 bases are a match to TRBD1. The CDR3 reads CASSQDTGGGNEQFF. The CDR3 bases are TGCGCCAGCAGCCAAGATACAGGGGGCGGCAATGAGCAGTTCTTC.